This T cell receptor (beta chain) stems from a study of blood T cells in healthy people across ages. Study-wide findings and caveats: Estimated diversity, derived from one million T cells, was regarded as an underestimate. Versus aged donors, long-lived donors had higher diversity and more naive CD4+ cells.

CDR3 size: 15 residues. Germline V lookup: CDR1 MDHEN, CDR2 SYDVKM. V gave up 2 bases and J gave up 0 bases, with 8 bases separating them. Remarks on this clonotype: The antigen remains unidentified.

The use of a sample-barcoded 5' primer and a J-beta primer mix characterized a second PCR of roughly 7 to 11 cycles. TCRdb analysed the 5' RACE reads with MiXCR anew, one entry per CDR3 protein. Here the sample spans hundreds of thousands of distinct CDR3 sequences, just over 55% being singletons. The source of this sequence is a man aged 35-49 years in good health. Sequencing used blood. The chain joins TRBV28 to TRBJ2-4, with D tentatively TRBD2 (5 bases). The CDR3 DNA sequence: TGTGCCAGCAGTTTACCGGGAAAAGCCAAAAACATTCAGTACTTC. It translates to CASSLPGKAKNIQYF.